This TCR beta chain stems from a study of shared clonotypes between healthy human individuals. Profiled with immunoSEQ multiplex PCR; TCRdb holds only in-frame clones, not every one. The table shows nearly 600,000 clones, with around 95% occurring only once. Trimming took 0 bases from V and 12 from J; bases not matched to a gene: 2. This CDR3 is built from 13 residues. The germline gives CDR1 SGHNT, CDR2 YYREEE (reference sequence). Selected positively for CCR7 and CD45RO-negative, naive CD8 cells excluded terminally differentiated effector memory CD45RA+ cells. Material for sequencing was naive CD8+ T cells sorted from blood. The clonotype originates from a woman younger than 45 in good health. The chain combines TRBV5-4 with TRBJ2-7, with 14 nucleotides matching TRBD2. Here the CDR3 DNA reads TGTGCCAGCAGCTTGGGACTAGCGGGAGGGACGTACTTC. Protein sequence: CASSLGLAGGTYF.